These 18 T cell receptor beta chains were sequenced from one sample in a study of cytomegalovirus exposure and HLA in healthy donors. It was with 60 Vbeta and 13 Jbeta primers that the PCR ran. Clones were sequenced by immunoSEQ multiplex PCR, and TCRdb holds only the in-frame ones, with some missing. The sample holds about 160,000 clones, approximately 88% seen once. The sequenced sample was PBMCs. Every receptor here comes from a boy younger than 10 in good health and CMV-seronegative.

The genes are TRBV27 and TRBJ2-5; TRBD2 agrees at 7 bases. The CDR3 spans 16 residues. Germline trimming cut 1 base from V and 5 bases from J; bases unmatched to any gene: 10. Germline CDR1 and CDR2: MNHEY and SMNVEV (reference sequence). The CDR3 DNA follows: TGTGCCAGCAGTTTATTGGGTCCCGACGGGGGGGAGACCCAGTACTTC. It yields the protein CASSLLGPDGGETQYF.

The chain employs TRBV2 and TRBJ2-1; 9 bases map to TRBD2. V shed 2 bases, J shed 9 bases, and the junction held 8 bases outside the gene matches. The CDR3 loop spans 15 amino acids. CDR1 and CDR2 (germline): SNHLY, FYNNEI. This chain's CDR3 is CASSEMREGQGEQFF. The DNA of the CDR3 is TGTGCCAGCAGTGAAATGCGGGAGGGCCAAGGTGAGCAGTTCTTC.

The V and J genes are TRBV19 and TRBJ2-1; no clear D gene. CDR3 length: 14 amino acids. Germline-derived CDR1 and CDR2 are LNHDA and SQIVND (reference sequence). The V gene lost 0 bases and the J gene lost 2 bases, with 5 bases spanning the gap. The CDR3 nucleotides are TGTGCCAGTAGTATAGACTCTCCCTACAATGAGCAGTTCTTC. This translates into CASSIDSPYNEQFF.

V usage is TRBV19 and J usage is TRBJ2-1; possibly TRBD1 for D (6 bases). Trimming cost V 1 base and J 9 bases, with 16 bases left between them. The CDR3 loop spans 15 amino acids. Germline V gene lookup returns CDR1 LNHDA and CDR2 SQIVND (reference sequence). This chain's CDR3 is CASSIVPRGALEQFF. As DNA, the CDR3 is TGTGCCAGTAGTATAGTTCCCAGGGGTGCCCTTGAGCAGTTCTTC.

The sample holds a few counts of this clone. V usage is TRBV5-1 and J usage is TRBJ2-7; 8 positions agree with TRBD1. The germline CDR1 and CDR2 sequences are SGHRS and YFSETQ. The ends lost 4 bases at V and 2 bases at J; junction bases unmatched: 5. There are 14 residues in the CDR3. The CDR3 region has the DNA TGCGCCAGCAGCCTCGGACAGGGAGCCTACGAGCAGTACTTC. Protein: CASSLGQGAYEQYF.

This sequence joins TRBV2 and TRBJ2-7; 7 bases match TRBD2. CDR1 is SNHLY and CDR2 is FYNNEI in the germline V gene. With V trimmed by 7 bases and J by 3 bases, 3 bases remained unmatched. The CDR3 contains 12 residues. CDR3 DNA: TGTGCCAGCAAGGGCGGGAGCTACGAGCAGTACTTC. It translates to CASKGGSYEQYF.

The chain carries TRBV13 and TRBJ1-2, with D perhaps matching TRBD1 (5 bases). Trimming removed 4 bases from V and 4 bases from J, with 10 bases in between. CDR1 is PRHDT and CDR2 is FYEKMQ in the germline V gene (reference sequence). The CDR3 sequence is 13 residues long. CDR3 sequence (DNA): TGTGCCAGCAGCTCGACAGAGAGCTATGGCTACACCTTC. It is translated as CASSSTESYGYTF.

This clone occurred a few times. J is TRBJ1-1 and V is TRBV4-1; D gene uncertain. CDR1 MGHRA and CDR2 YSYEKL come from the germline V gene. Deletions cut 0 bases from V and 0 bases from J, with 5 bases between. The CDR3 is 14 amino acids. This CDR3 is CASSQDGMNTEAFF. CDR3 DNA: TGCGCCAGCAGCCAAGATGGCATGAACACTGAAGCTTTCTTT.

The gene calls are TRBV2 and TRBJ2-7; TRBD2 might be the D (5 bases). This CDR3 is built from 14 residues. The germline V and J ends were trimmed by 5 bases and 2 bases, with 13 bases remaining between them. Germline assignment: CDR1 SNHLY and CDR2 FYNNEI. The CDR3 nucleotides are TGTGCCAGCAGTCTGACGGGGTCCCCCTACGAGCAGTACTTC. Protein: CASSLTGSPYEQYF.

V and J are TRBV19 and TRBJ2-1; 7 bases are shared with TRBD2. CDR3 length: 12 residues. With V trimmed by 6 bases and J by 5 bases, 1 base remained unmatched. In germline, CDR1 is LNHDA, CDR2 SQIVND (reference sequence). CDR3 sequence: CASRGGNNEQFF. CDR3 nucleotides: TGTGCCAGTAGGGGGGGGAACAATGAGCAGTTCTTC.

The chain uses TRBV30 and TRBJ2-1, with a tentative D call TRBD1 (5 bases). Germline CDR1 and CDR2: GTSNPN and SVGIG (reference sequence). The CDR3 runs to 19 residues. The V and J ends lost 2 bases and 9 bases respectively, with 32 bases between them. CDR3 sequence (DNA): TGTGCCTGGAGTCCCAACTTAGACACCCAGGGTTATATTGTGGGTGAGCAGTTCTTC. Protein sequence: CAWSPNLDTQGYIVGEQFF.

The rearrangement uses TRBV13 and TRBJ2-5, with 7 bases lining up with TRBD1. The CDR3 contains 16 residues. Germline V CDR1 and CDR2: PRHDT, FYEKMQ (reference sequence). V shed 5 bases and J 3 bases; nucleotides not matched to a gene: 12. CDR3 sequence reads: CASSQGVVPREETQYF. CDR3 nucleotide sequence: TGTGCCAGCAGCCAGGGGGTCGTGCCCAGGGAAGAGACCCAGTACTTC.

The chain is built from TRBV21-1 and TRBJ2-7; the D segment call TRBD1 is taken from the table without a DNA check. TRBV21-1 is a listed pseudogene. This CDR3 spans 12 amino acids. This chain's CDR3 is CAIRTGKNEQYF. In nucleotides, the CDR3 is TGTGCCATCAGGACAGGGAAGAACGAGCAGTACTTC.

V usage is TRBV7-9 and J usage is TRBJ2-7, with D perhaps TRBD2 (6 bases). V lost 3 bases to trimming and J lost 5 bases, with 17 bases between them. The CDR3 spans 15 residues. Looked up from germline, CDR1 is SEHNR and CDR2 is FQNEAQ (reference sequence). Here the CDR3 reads CASSFGETGSNEQYF. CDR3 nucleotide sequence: TGTGCCAGCAGCTTTGGGGAGACCGGGAGCAACGAGCAGTACTTC.

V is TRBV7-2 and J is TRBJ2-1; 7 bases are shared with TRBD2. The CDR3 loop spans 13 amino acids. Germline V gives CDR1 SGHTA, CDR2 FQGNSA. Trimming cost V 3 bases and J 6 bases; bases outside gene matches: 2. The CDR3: CASSLGGGNEQFF. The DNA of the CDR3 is TGTGCCAGCAGCTTGGGGGGGGGCAATGAGCAGTTCTTC.

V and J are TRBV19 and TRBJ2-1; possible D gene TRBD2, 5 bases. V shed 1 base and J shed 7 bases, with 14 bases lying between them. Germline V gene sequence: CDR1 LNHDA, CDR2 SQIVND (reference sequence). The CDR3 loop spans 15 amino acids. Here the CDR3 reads CASSIGPLVGNEQFF. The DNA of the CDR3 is TGTGCCAGTAGTATAGGGCCACTAGTAGGAAATGAGCAGTTCTTC.

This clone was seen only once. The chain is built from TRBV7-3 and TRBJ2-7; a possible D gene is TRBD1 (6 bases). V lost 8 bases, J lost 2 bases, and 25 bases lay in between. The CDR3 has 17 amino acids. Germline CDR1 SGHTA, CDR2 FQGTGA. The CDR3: CASSSLDFVDSAYEQYF. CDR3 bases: TGTGCCAGCTCGAGTTTAGACTTCGTGGACAGCGCCTACGAGCAGTACTTC.

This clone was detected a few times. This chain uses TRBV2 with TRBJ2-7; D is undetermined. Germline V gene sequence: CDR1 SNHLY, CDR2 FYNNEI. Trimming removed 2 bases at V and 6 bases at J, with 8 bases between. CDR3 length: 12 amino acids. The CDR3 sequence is CASSELYSEQYF. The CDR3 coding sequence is TGTGCCAGCAGTGAACTATACTCCGAGCAGTACTTC. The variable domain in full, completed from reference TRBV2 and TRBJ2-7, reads EPEVTQTPSHQVTQMGQEVILRCVPISNHLYFYWYRQILGQKVEFLVSFYNNEISEKSEIFDDQFSVERPDGSNFTLKIRSTKLEDSAMYFCASSELYSEQYFGPGTRLTVT.